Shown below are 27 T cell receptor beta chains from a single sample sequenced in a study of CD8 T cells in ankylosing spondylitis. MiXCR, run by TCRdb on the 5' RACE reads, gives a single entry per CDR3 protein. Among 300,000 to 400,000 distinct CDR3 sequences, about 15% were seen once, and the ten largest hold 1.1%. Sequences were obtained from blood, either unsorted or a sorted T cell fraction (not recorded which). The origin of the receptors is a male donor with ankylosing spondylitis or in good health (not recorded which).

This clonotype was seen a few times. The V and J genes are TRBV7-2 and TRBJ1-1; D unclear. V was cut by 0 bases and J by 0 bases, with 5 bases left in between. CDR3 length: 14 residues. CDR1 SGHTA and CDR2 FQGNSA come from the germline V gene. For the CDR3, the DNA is TGTGCCAGCAGCTTAGCGCAGTTGAACACTGAAGCTTTCTTT. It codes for CASSLAQLNTEAFF.

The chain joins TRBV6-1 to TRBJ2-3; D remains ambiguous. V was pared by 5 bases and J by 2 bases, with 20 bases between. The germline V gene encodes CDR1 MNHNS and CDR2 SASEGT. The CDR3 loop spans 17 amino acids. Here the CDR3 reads CASSPQRGGTDTDTQYF. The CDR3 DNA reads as TGTGCCAGCAGTCCCCAAAGAGGTGGAACAGACACAGATACGCAGTATTTT.

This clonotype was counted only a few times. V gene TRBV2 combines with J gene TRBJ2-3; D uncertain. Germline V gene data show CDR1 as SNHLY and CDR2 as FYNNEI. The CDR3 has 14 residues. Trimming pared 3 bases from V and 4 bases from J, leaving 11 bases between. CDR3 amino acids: CASSDSSSSDTQYF. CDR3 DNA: TGTGCCAGCAGTGACTCTTCCTCTTCAGATACGCAGTATTTT.

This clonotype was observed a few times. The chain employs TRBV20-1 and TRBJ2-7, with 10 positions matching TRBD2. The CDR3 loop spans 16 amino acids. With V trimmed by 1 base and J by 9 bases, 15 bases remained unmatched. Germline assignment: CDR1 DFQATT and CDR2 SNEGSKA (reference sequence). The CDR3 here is CSARVEGWASGGRQYF. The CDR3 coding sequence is TGCAGTGCTAGAGTAGAAGGTTGGGCTAGCGGGGGCCGGCAGTACTTC.

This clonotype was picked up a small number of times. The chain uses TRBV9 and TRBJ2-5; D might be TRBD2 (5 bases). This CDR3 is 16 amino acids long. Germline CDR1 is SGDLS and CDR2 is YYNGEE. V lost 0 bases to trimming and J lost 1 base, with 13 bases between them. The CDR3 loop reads CASSVGTGSVQETQYF. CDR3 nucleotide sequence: TGTGCCAGCAGCGTAGGTACGGGTAGCGTCCAAGAGACCCAGTACTTC.

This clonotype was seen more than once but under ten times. For the CDR3, the DNA is TGTGCCAGCAGTGAATCTGAGGGGCCATTAGCCAAAAACATTCAGTACTTC. Translated: CASSESEGPLAKNIQYF. The V call is TRBV2, the J call TRBJ2-4; D tentatively reads TRBD1 or TRBD2 (5 bases each). The ends were cut back, 2 bases at V and 0 bases at J, with 14 bases in the middle. CDR1 and CDR2 from the germline V gene are SNHLY and FYNNEI. The CDR3 covers 17 residues.

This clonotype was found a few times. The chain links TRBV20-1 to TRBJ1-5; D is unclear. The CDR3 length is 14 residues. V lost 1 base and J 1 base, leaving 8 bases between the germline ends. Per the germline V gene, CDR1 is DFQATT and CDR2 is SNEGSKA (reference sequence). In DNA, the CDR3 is TGCAGTGCTAGAGTGCCCGCAAGCAATCAGCCCCAGCATTTT. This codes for CSARVPASNQPQHF.

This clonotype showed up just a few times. The CDR3 reads CASSGTTGKFYEQYF. In DNA, the CDR3 is TGTGCCAGCAGCGGAACGACAGGGAAGTTCTACGAGCAGTACTTC. The chain couples TRBV2 to TRBJ2-7; 7 nucleotides align to TRBD1. The CDR3 contains 15 residues. V trimming: 6 bases; J trimming: 3 bases; junction bases outside the gene matches: 11. Per germline, CDR1 SNHLY and CDR2 FYNNEI.

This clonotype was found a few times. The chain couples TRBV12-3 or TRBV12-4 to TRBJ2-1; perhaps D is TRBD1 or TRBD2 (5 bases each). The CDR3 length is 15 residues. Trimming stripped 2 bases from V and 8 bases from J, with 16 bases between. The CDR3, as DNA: TGTGCCAGCAGTTTAAGGGACCGTCCAGAGGATGAGCAGTTCTTC. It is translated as CASSLRDRPEDEQFF.

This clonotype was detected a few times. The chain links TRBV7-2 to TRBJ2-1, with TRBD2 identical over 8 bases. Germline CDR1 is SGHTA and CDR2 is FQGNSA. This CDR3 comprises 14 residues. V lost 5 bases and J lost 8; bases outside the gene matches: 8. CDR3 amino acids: CASSERLARDEQFF. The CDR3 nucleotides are TGTGCCAGCAGCGAAAGACTAGCGCGGGATGAGCAGTTCTTC.

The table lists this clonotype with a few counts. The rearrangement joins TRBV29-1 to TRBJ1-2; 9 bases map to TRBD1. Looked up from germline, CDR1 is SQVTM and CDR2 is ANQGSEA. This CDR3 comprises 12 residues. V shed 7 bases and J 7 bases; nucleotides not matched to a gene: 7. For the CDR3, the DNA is TGCAGCGGCGGACAGGGGCAGGGTGGCTACACCTTC. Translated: CSGGQGQGGYTF.

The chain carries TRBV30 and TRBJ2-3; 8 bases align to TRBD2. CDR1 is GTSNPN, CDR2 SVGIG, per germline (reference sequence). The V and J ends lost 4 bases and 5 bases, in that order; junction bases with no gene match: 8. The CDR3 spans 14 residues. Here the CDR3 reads CAWKYAGGIDTQYF. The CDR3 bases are TGTGCCTGGAAATACGCGGGGGGAATAGATACGCAGTATTTT.

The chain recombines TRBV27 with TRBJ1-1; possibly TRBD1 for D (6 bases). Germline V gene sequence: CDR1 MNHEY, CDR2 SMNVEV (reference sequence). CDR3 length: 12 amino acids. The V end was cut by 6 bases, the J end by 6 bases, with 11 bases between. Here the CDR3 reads CASRTRTAEAFF. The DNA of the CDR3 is TGTGCCAGCAGGACCCGGACAGCTGAAGCTTTCTTT.

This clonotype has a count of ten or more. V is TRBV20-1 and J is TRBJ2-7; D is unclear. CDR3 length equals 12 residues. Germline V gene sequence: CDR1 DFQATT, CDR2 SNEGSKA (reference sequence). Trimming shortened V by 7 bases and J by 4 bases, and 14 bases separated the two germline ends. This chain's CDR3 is CSVKRENYEQYF. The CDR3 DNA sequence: TGCAGTGTAAAAAGGGAAAATTACGAGCAGTACTTC.

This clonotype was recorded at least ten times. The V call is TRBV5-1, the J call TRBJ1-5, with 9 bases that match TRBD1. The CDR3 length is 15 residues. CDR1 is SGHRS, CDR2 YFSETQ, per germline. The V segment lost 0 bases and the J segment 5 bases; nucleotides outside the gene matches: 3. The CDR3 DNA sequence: TGCGCCAGCAGCTTGGGGGACAGGGTAGATCAGCCCCAGCATTTT. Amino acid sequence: CASSLGDRVDQPQHF.

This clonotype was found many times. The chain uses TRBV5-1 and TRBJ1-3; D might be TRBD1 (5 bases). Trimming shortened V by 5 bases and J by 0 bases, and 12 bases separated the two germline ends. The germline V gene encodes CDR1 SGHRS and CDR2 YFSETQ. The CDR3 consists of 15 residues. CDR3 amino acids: CASSDPRGSGNTIYF. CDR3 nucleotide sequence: TGCGCCAGCAGTGACCCGAGGGGCTCTGGAAACACCATATATTTT.

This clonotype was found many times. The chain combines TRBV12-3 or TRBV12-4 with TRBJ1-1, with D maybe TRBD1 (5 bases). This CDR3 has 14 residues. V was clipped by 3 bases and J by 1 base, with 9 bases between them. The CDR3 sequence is CASSFLGGNTEAFF. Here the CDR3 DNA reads TGTGCCAGCAGTTTTCTGGGGGGGAACACTGAAGCTTTCTTT.

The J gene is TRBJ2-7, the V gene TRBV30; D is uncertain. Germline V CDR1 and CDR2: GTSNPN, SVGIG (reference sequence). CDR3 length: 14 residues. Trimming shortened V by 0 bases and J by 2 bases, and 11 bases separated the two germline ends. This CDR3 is CAWSVGSPPYEQYF. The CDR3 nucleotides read TGTGCCTGGAGTGTAGGGTCTCCGCCCTACGAGCAGTACTTC.

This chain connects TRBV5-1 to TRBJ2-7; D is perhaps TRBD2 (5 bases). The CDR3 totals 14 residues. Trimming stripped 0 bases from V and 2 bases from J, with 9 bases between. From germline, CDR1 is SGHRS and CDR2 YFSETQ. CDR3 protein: CASSLGGGTYEQYF. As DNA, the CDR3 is TGCGCCAGCAGCTTGGGAGGAGGTACCTACGAGCAGTACTTC.

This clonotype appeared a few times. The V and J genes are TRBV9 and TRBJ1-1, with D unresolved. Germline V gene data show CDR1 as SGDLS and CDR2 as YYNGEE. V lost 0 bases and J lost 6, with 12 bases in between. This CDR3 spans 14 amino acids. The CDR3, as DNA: TGTGCCAGCAGCGTAGGGGGAGGGCACCCTGAAGCTTTCTTT. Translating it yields CASSVGGGHPEAFF.

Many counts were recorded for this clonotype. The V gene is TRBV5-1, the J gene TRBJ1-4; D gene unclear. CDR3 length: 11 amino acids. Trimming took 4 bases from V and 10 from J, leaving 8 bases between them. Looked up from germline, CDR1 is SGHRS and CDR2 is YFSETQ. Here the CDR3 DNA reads TGCGCCAGCAGCAACCAAGGAAAACTGTTTTTT. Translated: CASSNQGKLFF.

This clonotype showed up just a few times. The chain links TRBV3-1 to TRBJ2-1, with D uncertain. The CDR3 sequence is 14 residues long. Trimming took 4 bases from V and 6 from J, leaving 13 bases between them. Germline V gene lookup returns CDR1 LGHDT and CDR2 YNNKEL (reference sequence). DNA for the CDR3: TGTGCCAGCAGCCCCGACGATGGCGGCAATGAGCAGTTCTTC. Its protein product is CASSPDDGGNEQFF.

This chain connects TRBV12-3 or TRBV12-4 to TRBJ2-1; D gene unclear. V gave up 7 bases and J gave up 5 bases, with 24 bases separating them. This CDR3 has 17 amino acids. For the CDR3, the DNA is TGTGCCAGCACCCTCCCGCGGACGTTAAAAATGAACAATGAGCAGTTCTTC. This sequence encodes CASTLPRTLKMNNEQFF.

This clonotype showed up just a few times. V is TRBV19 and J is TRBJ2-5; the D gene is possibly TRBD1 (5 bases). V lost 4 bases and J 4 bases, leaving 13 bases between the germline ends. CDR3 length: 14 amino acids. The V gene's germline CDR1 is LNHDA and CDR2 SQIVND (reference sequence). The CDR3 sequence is CASSKAGSIETQYF. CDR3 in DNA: TGTGCCAGTAGTAAGGCAGGGTCGATAGAGACCCAGTACTTC.

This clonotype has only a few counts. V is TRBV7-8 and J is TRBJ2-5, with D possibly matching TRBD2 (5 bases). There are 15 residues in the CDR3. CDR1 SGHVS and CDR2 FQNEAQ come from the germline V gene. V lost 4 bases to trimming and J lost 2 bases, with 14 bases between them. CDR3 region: CASSSGLPGQETQYF. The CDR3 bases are TGTGCCAGCAGCTCCGGCCTCCCGGGGCAAGAGACCCAGTACTTC.

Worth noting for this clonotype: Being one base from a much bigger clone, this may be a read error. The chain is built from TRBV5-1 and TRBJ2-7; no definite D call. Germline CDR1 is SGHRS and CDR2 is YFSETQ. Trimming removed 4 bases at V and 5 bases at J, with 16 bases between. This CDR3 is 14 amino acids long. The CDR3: CASSNPSSGNEQYF. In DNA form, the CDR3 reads TGCGCCAGCAGCAACCCAAGCAGTGGCAACGAGCAGTACTTC. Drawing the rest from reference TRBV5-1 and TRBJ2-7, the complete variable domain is KAGVTQTPRYLIKTRGQQVTLSCSPISGHRSVSWYQQTPGQGLQFLFEYFSETQRNKGNFPGRFSGRQFSNSRSEMNVSTLELGDSALYLCASSNPSSGNEQYFGPGTRLTVT.

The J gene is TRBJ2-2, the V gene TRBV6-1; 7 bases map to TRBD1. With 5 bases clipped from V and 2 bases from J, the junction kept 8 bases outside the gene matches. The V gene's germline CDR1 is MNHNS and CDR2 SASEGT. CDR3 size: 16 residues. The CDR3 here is CASSPTGARNTGELFF. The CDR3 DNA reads TGTGCCAGCAGTCCTACAGGGGCCAGAAACACCGGGGAGCTGTTTTTT.